A single sample is the source of the 7 T cell receptor beta chains below, sequenced in a study of shared clonotypes between healthy human individuals (dated by TCRdb to 2018 to 2020). Library generation was performed with the immunoSEQ multiplex PCR assay. TCRdb limited this immuneACCESS table to in-frame rearrangements with V and J called. A share of clones is missing; checked studies link under half to unresolved V genes, and the rest is unexplained. Recorded for this sample are roughly 2.1 million clones; approximately 94% of them occurred a single time. The ten largest clones capture around 1.7% of the sample. For the CD8 naive samples, CD45RO-negative cells were positively selected for CCR7, yielding a CD45RA+CCR7+ population from which TemRA cells were excluded. The sequenced material came from naive CD8+ T cells from PBMCs. The sample's cell subset or site label is to be understood as: CD45RA+CCR7+. The receptors were gathered from a man between 18 and 35 years old in good health. Some clones in this sample may be carry-over from other donors' samples.

The gene calls are TRBV11-2 and TRBJ2-5; D gene unclear. The V and J ends lost 4 bases and 4 bases respectively, with 13 bases between them. Germline V gives CDR1 SGHAT, CDR2 FQNNGV. The CDR3 totals 14 residues. Written as DNA, the CDR3 is TGTGCCAGCAGCTCCCGGATCGGGCCAGAGACCCAGTACTTC. Translation gives CASSSRIGPETQYF.

The J gene is TRBJ2-6, the V gene TRBV7-2; D is possibly TRBD1 (5 bases). Trimming stripped 4 bases from V and 3 bases from J, with 19 bases between. The CDR3 runs to 18 residues. Germline values: CDR1 SGHTA, CDR2 FQGNSA. The CDR3 bases are TGTGCCAGCAGCTCCCTAACAGGCCCTTCGATTGGGGCCAACGTCCTGACTTTC. Protein product: CASSSLTGPSIGANVLTF.

With respect to this clone: Other DNA sequences in this sample translate to the same CDR3. This chain links TRBV11-2 with TRBJ1-5; TRBD1 agrees at 7 bases. The CDR3 contains 13 residues. Germline CDR1 reads SGHAT; CDR2 reads FQNNGV. The V segment lost 1 base and the J segment 7 bases; nucleotides outside the gene matches: 1. The CDR3 bases are TGTGCCAGCAGCTTAGTAGGGGGCCAGCCCCAGCATTTT. Its protein product is CASSLVGGQPQHF.

In the case of this clone: This sample includes further DNA sequences coding for the same CDR3. This chain joins TRBV30 and TRBJ1-4; 7 positions match TRBD1. The CDR3 is 17 residues long. Per the germline V gene, CDR1 is GTSNPN and CDR2 is SVGIG (reference sequence). Trimming removed 7 bases from V and 3 bases from J; junction bases left unmatched: 17. The CDR3 protein is CASKHLAAGGPNEKLFF. CDR3 in DNA: TGTGCCTCGAAGCACTTAGCCGCAGGGGGTCCTAATGAAAAACTGTTTTTT.

The chain combines TRBV27 with TRBJ2-7, with TRBD1 as a possible D gene (6 bases). V was pared by 3 bases and J by 2 bases, with 17 bases between. The CDR3 has 16 residues. Germline V gives CDR1 MNHEY, CDR2 SMNVEV (reference sequence). DNA of the CDR3: TGTGCCAGCAGTTTCTCCTCAGGGGCTTGGACCTACGAGCAGTACTTC. Translating gives CASSFSSGAWTYEQYF.

The chain joins TRBV28 to TRBJ2-1; 10 positions agree with TRBD1. The CDR3 contains 15 residues. In germline, CDR1 is MDHEN, CDR2 SYDVKM. V shed 8 bases, J shed 2 bases, and the junction held 6 bases outside the gene matches. CDR3 in DNA: TGTGCCAGCCGCCCGACAGGGGGCGCCTACAATGAGCAGTTCTTC. It is translated as CASRPTGGAYNEQFF.

To note about this clone: Other DNA sequences in the same sample also yield this CDR3. This sequence joins TRBV4-1 and TRBJ1-2, with 7 bases matching TRBD1. Germline V lookup: CDR1 MGHRA, CDR2 YSYEKL. This CDR3 region has 13 residues. J gave up 2 bases and V 4 bases, and 1 base lay outside the gene matches. The CDR3 region is CASSPGGNYGYTF. The CDR3 DNA follows: TGCGCCAGCAGCCCAGGGGGGAACTATGGCTACACCTTC.